Presented here are 16 T cell receptor beta chains from one specimen sequenced in a study of T cell responses to AZD1222 COVID-19 vaccine. Here immunoSEQ multiplex PCR was the method, and the copy in TCRdb shows in-frame clones only, minus some. The sample lists 99,000 or so clones, over 75% seen once, with 18% in the top ten. This specimen consisted of peripheral blood, obtained on day 0 of AZD1222 vaccination. These receptors all come from an adult in good health.

As to this clone: The conserved phenylalanine or tryptophan normally closing the CDR3 is absent here, so this likely arose from a read error. The chain employs TRBV3-1 (or the pseudogene TRBV3-2) and TRBJ1-6; D uncertain. The CDR3 runs to 13 residues. V gave up 4 bases and J gave up 4 bases, with 5 bases separating them. Per the germline V gene, CDR1 is LGHDT and CDR2 is YNNKEL (reference sequence). The CDR3 region is CASSPQYNSPLHL. The CDR3 region has the DNA TGTGCCAGCAGCCCCCAGTATAATTCACCCCTCCACCTT.

The chain joins TRBV7-6 to TRBJ2-1, with 13 positions matching TRBD2. The germline V gene has CDR1 SGHVS and CDR2 FNYEAQ. Germline trimming cut 5 bases from V and 4 bases from J; bases unmatched to any gene: 5. There are 16 residues in the CDR3. The CDR3 DNA sequence: TGTGCCAGCAGCCCTAGGACTAGCGGGGGATACAATGAGCAGTTCTTC. Amino acids: CASSPRTSGGYNEQFF.

As DNA, the CDR3 is TGTGCCAGCAGCGCTCCTCGATGGGGCTCCTACGAGCAGTACTTC. As protein: CASSAPRWGSYEQYF. The chain recombines TRBV7-9 with TRBJ2-7, with D unclear. The CDR3 loop spans 15 amino acids. CDR1 and CDR2 from the germline V gene are SEHNR and FQNEAQ (reference sequence). V dropped 5 bases and J dropped 0 bases, with 14 bases sitting between them.

As concerns this clone: An end of the junction differs from the germline gene, which may be a read error. The chain has TRBV5-1 and TRBJ1-2; 10 bases match TRBD1. This CDR3 is 14 amino acids long. Germline V lookup: CDR1 SGHRS, CDR2 YFSETQ. For the CDR3, the DNA is TGCGCCAGCACCTTGACAGGGGGCGTTGATGGCTACACCTTC. Protein: CASTLTGGVDGYTF.

V and J are TRBV2 and TRBJ1-5; D is perhaps TRBD1 (6 bases). The CDR3 extends over 14 amino acids. CDR1 and CDR2 (germline): SNHLY, FYNNEI. The ends were cut back, 5 bases at V and 6 bases at J, with 14 bases in the middle. The CDR3 coding sequence is TGTGCCAGCAGTCGAGGGGGGGCAGGTCAGCCCCAGCATTTT. Translated: CASSRGGAGQPQHF.

The CDR3 protein is CAISESMQQETQYF. The CDR3 DNA follows: TGTGCCATCAGTGAGTCGATGCAGCAAGAGACCCAGTACTTC. J is TRBJ2-5 and V is TRBV10-3, with no clear D. Trimming took 0 bases from V and 2 from J, leaving 7 bases between them. The CDR3 has 14 amino acids. The germline V gene encodes CDR1 ENHRY and CDR2 SYGVKD.

The chain has TRBV4-2 and TRBJ2-7, with a tentative D call TRBD1 (6 bases). The V end was cut by 4 bases, the J end by 2 bases, with 21 bases between. This CDR3 has 17 residues. Germline-derived CDR1 and CDR2 are LGHNA and YNFKEQ. CDR3 sequence reads: CASSPPTDSHTTYEQYF. The CDR3 DNA reads as TGTGCCAGCAGCCCACCCACGGACAGTCACACAACCTACGAGCAGTACTTC.

The chain recombines TRBV7-6 with TRBJ2-5; 7 bases map to TRBD1. The germline gives CDR1 SGHVS, CDR2 FNYEAQ. The CDR3 consists of 16 residues. V lost 5 bases and J lost 2; bases outside the gene matches: 11. CDR3 sequence (DNA): TGTGCCAGCAGCCTGGTGGGACAGCGTATACAAGAGACCCAGTACTTC. Translated, it gives CASSLVGQRIQETQYF.

This clone was recorded a few times. The chain carries TRBV6-5 and TRBJ1-2; D may be TRBD1 (6 bases). Per the germline V gene, CDR1 is MNHEY and CDR2 is SVGAGI. The ends were cut back, 5 bases at V and 4 bases at J, with 17 bases in the middle. The CDR3 has 15 amino acids. CDR3 amino acids: CASSLNRVDSYGYTF. The CDR3 bases are TGTGCCAGCAGTCTTAACAGGGTCGACTCCTATGGCTACACCTTC.

This clone appeared once. The chain joins TRBV19 to TRBJ1-5; D perhaps matches TRBD1 (5 bases). The CDR3 covers 14 residues. The V end was cut by 11 bases, the J end by 0 bases, with 14 bases between. CDR1 and CDR2 from the germline V gene are LNHDA and SQIVND (reference sequence). The CDR3 region has the DNA TGTGCCGTTTCGGACATTTTTAGCAATCAGCCCCAGCATTTT. Its translation is CAVSDIFSNQPQHF. The whole variable domain, filled in from reference TRBV19 and TRBJ1-5, reads DGGITQSPKYLFRKEGQNVTLSCEQNLNHDAMYWYRQDPGQGLRLIYYSQIVNDFQKGDIAEGYSVSREKKESFPLTVTSAQKNPTAFYLCAVSDIFSNQPQHFGDGTRLSIL.

As regards this clone: At one end the junction does not follow the germline gene, possibly because of a read error. The J gene is TRBJ1-4, the V gene TRBV30; 8 bases agree with TRBD1. Germline V lookup: CDR1 GTSNPN, CDR2 SVGIG (reference sequence). The CDR3 is 15 amino acids. The CDR3 sequence: CVWTRPQGANEKLFF. CDR3 sequence (DNA): TGTGTCTGGACTCGACCTCAGGGGGCGAATGAAAAACTGTTTTTT.

The gene calls are TRBV29-1 and TRBJ1-1; no clear D gene. The CDR3 extends over 11 amino acids. Trimming removed 7 bases at V and 7 bases at J, with 13 bases between. Germline V gene sequence: CDR1 SQVTM, CDR2 ANQGSEA. Written as DNA, the CDR3 is TGCAGCGCCATCTCGGAGGTTGAAGCTTTCTTT. Amino acids: CSAISEVEAFF.

The chain is built from TRBV29-1 and TRBJ2-1, with D unresolved. Trimming took off 3 bases at V and 1 base at J, with 19 bases between the two ends. Germline V CDR1 and CDR2: SQVTM, ANQGSEA. The CDR3 loop spans 17 amino acids. The DNA of the CDR3 is TGCAGCGTTGATCTAGGGTTGGGCCCCCTATCCTACAATGAGCAGTTCTTC. Protein: CSVDLGLGPLSYNEQFF.

The CDR3 is CASSTGARRIDEQYF. The DNA of the CDR3 is TGTGCCAGCAGTACAGGGGCACGGCGCATTGACGAGCAGTACTTC. The rearrangement uses TRBV6-5 and TRBJ2-7, with TRBD1 matching over 7 bases. The V segment lost 5 bases and the J segment 5 bases; nucleotides outside the gene matches: 12. The length of the CDR3 is 15 residues. In germline, CDR1 is MNHEY, CDR2 SVGAGI.

This clone was detected once. This chain joins TRBV25-1 and TRBJ2-7; D is unclear. The CDR3 sequence is 12 residues long. CDR1 MGHDK and CDR2 SYGVNS come from the germline V gene. Trimming took off 5 bases at V and 7 bases at J, with 12 bases between the two ends. This CDR3 is CASSLEHREQYF. Written as DNA, the CDR3 is TGTGCCAGCAGTCTAGAGCACCGGGAGCAGTACTTC.

The chain links TRBV9 to TRBJ2-2; 8 bases line up with TRBD1. The CDR3 runs 15 residues. V shed 5 bases and J 1 base; nucleotides not matched to a gene: 4. Germline loops: CDR1 SGDLS, CDR2 YYNGEE. The CDR3 spells CASRVGQGNTGELFF. The CDR3 DNA reads TGTGCCAGCAGGGTTGGACAGGGGAACACCGGGGAGCTGTTTTTT.